The sequence of this TCR beta chain was determined in a study of technical replicates of blood from four donors. With 4 bases removed from V and 8 bases from J, the gap between germline ends came to 6 bases. CDR3 size: 11 residues. The germline V gene has CDR1 SGHNT and CDR2 YENEEA. The assay was immunoSEQ multiplex PCR, and TCRdb's table has in-frame clones only and misses some. This repertoire shows roughly 100,000 clones, approximately 96% found once; its top ten account for under 0.45%. Sequenced input: T cells isolated from PBMCs. This chain joins TRBV11-3 and TRBJ2-1; no definite D call. This TCR came from a human donor in good health. For the CDR3, the DNA is TGTGCCAGCAGCTCCGCGCATGAGCAGTTCTTC. Residues: CASSSAHEQFF.